The 15 T cell receptor beta chains below come from one sample, sequenced in a study of vaccination effects on CD4 cells after COVID-19. Their specific antigens are unknown. Libraries were prepared by immunoSEQ multiplex PCR; TCRdb keeps only in-frame clonotypes and omits some of them. Here the sample spans under 50,000 clones, 60% to 80% being singletons. Isolating CD4+ T cells followed less than 12 days of culture. Sequencing used CD4+ T cells from PBMCs cultured without peptide, obtained before COVID-19 vaccination. All receptors come from a human donor who had a prior SARS-CoV-2 infection.

The V and J genes are TRBV7-3 and TRBJ2-3; D not certain. The CDR3 contains 14 residues. V was shortened by 1 base and J by 4 bases, with 9 bases between the two germline ends. Germline V gives CDR1 SGHTA, CDR2 FQGTGA. The CDR3 coding sequence is TGTGCCAGCAGCTTAAACCCCACGCCAGATACGCAGTATTTT. It is translated as CASSLNPTPDTQYF.

This CDR3 is CASSVAGQGASTGELFF. DNA for the CDR3: TGTGCCAGCAGCGTAGCGGGCCAGGGGGCTTCCACCGGGGAGCTGTTTTTT. The rearrangement joins TRBV9 to TRBJ2-2; 8 bases are shared with TRBD1. Germline V gene lookup returns CDR1 SGDLS and CDR2 YYNGEE. The CDR3 contains 17 residues. Unmatched junction bases numbered 8, after V lost 0 bases and J lost 4 bases.

The V call is TRBV7-2, the J call TRBJ2-7; 9 bases line up with TRBD2. CDR3 length: 14 residues. V shed 3 bases, J shed 5 bases, and the junction held 5 bases outside the gene matches. Germline V gene lookup returns CDR1 SGHTA and CDR2 FQGNSA. The CDR3 is CASSFLREGNEQYF. The CDR3 DNA follows: TGTGCCAGCAGCTTTTTGCGGGAGGGGAACGAGCAGTACTTC.

The chain recombines TRBV12-2 with TRBJ1-4; the DNA was not compared with TRBD1, the D call given in the table. TRBV12-2 is labeled a pseudogene. CDR3 length equals 17 residues. The CDR3 nucleotides read TGTGCAAGTCGCCCACCCAGGCCAACCCCAACTAATGAAAAACTGTTTTTT. Its translation is CASRPPRPTPTNEKLFF.

The sample holds one count of this clone. V usage is TRBV4-3 and J usage is TRBJ2-7; weak D call: TRBD1 (5 bases). The V end lost 0 bases, the J end lost 0 bases, and 18 bases lay between the germline ends. Looked up from germline, CDR1 is LGHNA and CDR2 is YSLEER. This CDR3 spans 18 amino acids. The CDR3 sequence: CASSQDFLRGHSSYEQYF. The CDR3, as DNA: TGCGCCAGCAGCCAAGACTTCTTAAGGGGTCACAGCTCCTACGAGCAGTACTTC.

The rearrangement uses TRBV7-8 and TRBJ2-7; maybe TRBD1 (5 bases). The CDR3 is 15 amino acids. Germline V gene sequence: CDR1 SGHVS, CDR2 FQNEAQ. The ends were cut back, 0 bases at V and 4 bases at J, with 13 bases in the middle. The CDR3 sequence is CASSLARRAFYEQYF. The CDR3 DNA reads as TGTGCCAGCAGCTTAGCGCGCAGGGCCTTTTACGAGCAGTACTTC.

The chain uses TRBV4-2 and TRBJ1-5; possibly TRBD1 for D (5 bases). V was pared by 1 base and J by 7 bases, with 8 bases between. In germline, CDR1 is LGHNA, CDR2 YNFKEQ. CDR3 length: 13 residues. As DNA, the CDR3 is TGTGCCAGCAGCCAAGTCCAGGGCCAGCCCCAGCATTTT. Translated, it gives CASSQVQGQPQHF.

The chain recombines TRBV12-2 with TRBJ2-7; TRBD2, the D gene given by the table, was not confirmed from the DNA. TRBV12-2 is annotated as a pseudogene. The CDR3 sequence is 13 residues long. CDR3 region: CASRLGLSYEQYF. The CDR3 nucleotides are TGTGCAAGTCGCTTAGGACTTTCCTACGAGCAGTACTTC.

This clone has a handful of counts. The chain links TRBV2 to TRBJ2-1, with D perhaps matching TRBD2 (6 bases). The CDR3 is 16 amino acids. Germline V gene data show CDR1 as SNHLY and CDR2 as FYNNEI. V was shortened by 1 base and J by 7 bases, with 17 bases between the two germline ends. The CDR3 protein is CASSEEGLRPPNEQFF. In DNA form, the CDR3 reads TGTGCCAGCAGTGAAGAGGGACTTCGCCCTCCTAATGAGCAGTTCTTC.

This clone was picked up a small number of times. This rearrangement joins TRBV2 to TRBJ1-4; a weak D match, TRBD1 (5 bases). The CDR3 is made up of 14 amino acids. CDR1 and CDR2 from the germline V gene are SNHLY and FYNNEI. The V end was cut by 6 bases, the J end by 7 bases, with 15 bases between. The CDR3 is CASRARGGGEKLFF. The CDR3 nucleotides read TGTGCCAGCAGGGCGCGGGGCGGTGGTGAAAAACTGTTTTTT. The full variable domain, with the rest looked up from reference TRBV2 and TRBJ1-4, is EPEVTQTPSHQVTQMGQEVILRCVPISNHLYFYWYRQILGQKVEFLVSFYNNEISEKSEIFDDQFSVERPDGSNFTLKIRSTKLEDSAMYFCASRARGGGEKLFFGSGTQLSVL.

The chain links TRBV6-5 to TRBJ1-3, with D perhaps matching TRBD1 (6 bases). CDR1 is MNHEY and CDR2 is SVGAGI in the germline V gene. Trimming stripped 2 bases from V and 4 bases from J, with 12 bases between. This CDR3 has 15 residues. This CDR3 is CASSYLPGAGNTIYF. As DNA, the CDR3 is TGTGCCAGCAGTTACCTTCCAGGGGCGGGAAACACCATATATTTT.

CDR3 DNA sequence: TGTGCCAGCAGCTTTAGCGCATACTCCTACGAGCAGTACTTC. It encodes CASSFSAYSYEQYF. The genes are TRBV7-2 and TRBJ2-7; a weak D match, TRBD2 (5 bases). Germline lookup yields CDR1 SGHTA and CDR2 FQGNSA. Deletions cut 3 bases from V and 0 bases from J, with 9 bases between. The CDR3 has 14 residues. Drawing the rest from reference TRBV7-2 and TRBJ2-7, the complete variable domain is GAGVSQSPSNKVTEKGKDVELRCDPISGHTALYWYRQSLGQGLEFLIYFQGNSAPDKSGLPSDRFSAERTGGSVSTLTIQRTQQEDSAVYLCASSFSAYSYEQYFGPGTRLTVT.

The rearrangement uses TRBV11-2 and TRBJ2-7, with 9 bases lining up with TRBD2. Trimming cost V 5 bases and J 6 bases; bases outside gene matches: 14. Germline CDR1 is SGHAT and CDR2 is FQNNGV. This CDR3 comprises 16 residues. The DNA for the CDR3 is TGTGCCAGCAGCGGGGTAGCGGGAGCGTCGATAGGCGAGCAGTACTTC. Translation gives CASSGVAGASIGEQYF.

V gene TRBV28 combines with J gene TRBJ2-7; possibly TRBD1 or TRBD2 for D (5 bases each). The V end was cut by 1 base, the J end by 6 bases, with 7 bases between. Germline V gene sequence: CDR1 MDHEN, CDR2 SYDVKM. The CDR3 consists of 12 residues. In nucleotides, the CDR3 is TGTGCCAGCAGTTTATCAGGGAGCGAGCAGTACTTC. Translation gives CASSLSGSEQYF.

The chain is built from TRBV6-5 and TRBJ2-2, with 7 bases matching TRBD1. The germline gives CDR1 MNHEY, CDR2 SVGAGI. The trim removed 3 bases at V and 2 bases at J, leaving 3 bases unmatched. The CDR3 is 15 amino acids. The CDR3 region is CASSYAGGNTGELFF. The CDR3 bases are TGTGCCAGCAGTTATGCAGGGGGTAACACCGGGGAGCTGTTTTTT.